The next 9 T cell receptor beta chains were all read from a single sample in a study of shared clonotypes between healthy human individuals. The table came from immunoSEQ multiplex PCR; TCRdb's copy has only in-frame clones and leaves some out. The table has about a million clones, approximately 77% seen once. Sequenced sample: memory CD4+ T cells from PBMCs. Subset denoted: CD45RA-negative fraction. These receptors came from a man aged 18 to 29 in good health. Some clones in this sample may be carry-over from other donors' samples.

For this clone: Additional DNA sequences in this sample encode the identical CDR3. The rearrangement links TRBV28 to TRBJ1-1; D call uncertain. Trimming took off 2 bases at V and 0 bases at J, with 10 bases between the two ends. Germline V CDR1 and CDR2: MDHEN, SYDVKM. The CDR3 runs to 15 residues. The CDR3 sequence is CASSLLGRMNTEAFF. The CDR3 DNA is TGTGCCAGCAGTTTACTTGGCCGGATGAACACTGAAGCTTTCTTT.

The chain joins TRBV9 to TRBJ2-3; 10 bases fit TRBD1. This CDR3 is built from 16 residues. Per the germline V gene, CDR1 is SGDLS and CDR2 is YYNGEE. Trimming at V came to 0 bases and at J to 3 bases, leaving 4 bases not matched to a gene. This CDR3 is CASSVVGTGATDTQYF. As DNA, the CDR3 is TGTGCCAGCAGCGTAGTTGGGACAGGGGCGACAGATACGCAGTATTTT.

Details on this clone: The sample holds other DNA sequences that translate to the same CDR3. The chain carries TRBV9 and TRBJ2-1; 7 bases fit TRBD2. V trimming: 0 bases; J trimming: 10 bases; junction bases outside the gene matches: 1. Per germline, CDR1 SGDLS and CDR2 YYNGEE. The CDR3 sequence is 12 residues long. The CDR3 nucleotides read TGTGCCAGCAGCGTAGGGGAGGGGGAGCAGTTCTTC. This gives the protein CASSVGEGEQFF.

This rearrangement joins TRBV6-6 to TRBJ1-1; D is undetermined. The V and J ends lost 6 bases and 6 bases respectively, with 14 bases between them. There are 13 residues in the CDR3. In germline, CDR1 is MNHNY, CDR2 SVGAGI (reference sequence). The CDR3 DNA reads as TGTGCCAGCAGCTTTCGTTCCGTCCCTGAAGCTTTCTTT. Translation: CASSFRSVPEAFF.

This clone was recorded once. The chain is built from TRBV6-1 and TRBJ1-3, with D maybe TRBD1 (6 bases). The CDR3 consists of 16 residues. Germline assignment: CDR1 MNHNS and CDR2 SASEGT. With 3 bases removed from V and 4 bases from J, the gap between germline ends came to 16 bases. The CDR3 reads CASSELLTGKGNTIYF. The CDR3 coding sequence is TGTGCCAGCAGTGAGTTACTTACAGGGAAAGGAAACACCATATATTTT.

This clone was counted a few times. The V call is TRBV6-1, the J call TRBJ1-2; unclear D gene. CDR1 is MNHNS, CDR2 SASEGT, per germline. Trimming removed 1 base at V and 2 bases at J, with 8 bases between. The length of the CDR3 is 14 residues. The DNA of the CDR3 is TGTGCCAGCAGTGAAGAGCCCGGAAACTATGGCTACACCTTC. Amino acids: CASSEEPGNYGYTF.

The rearrangement links TRBV30 to TRBJ1-2; weak D call: TRBD1 (6 bases). The CDR3 covers 13 residues. Germline CDR1 GTSNPN, CDR2 SVGIG (reference sequence). The V and J ends lost 0 bases and 6 bases respectively, with 11 bases between them. CDR3 region: CAWSVYRVNGYTF. The CDR3 bases are TGTGCCTGGAGTGTTTACAGGGTCAATGGCTACACCTTC. Complete variable domain (other parts from reference TRBV30 and TRBJ1-2): SQTIHQWPATLVQPVGSPLSLECTVEGTSNPNLYWYRQAAGRGLQLLFYSVGIGQISSEVPQNLSASRPQDRQFILSSKKLLLSDSGFYLCAWSVYRVNGYTFGSGTRLTVV.

V usage is TRBV7-2 and J usage is TRBJ2-3; 8 positions match TRBD1. V trimming: 3 bases; J trimming: 6 bases; junction bases outside the gene matches: 2. Germline loops: CDR1 SGHTA, CDR2 FQGNSA. The CDR3 runs 13 residues. The CDR3 DNA is TGTGCCAGCAGCTTTCGGACAGGGGATACGCAGTATTTT. It yields the protein CASSFRTGDTQYF.

About this clone: It is likely a read error: a sequence one base away is far more abundant. Other DNA variants within this sample encode the same CDR3. The gene calls are TRBV7-3 and TRBJ1-1; maybe TRBD1 (5 bases). CDR3 length: 13 amino acids. V was cut by 4 bases and J by 1 base, with 7 bases left in between. The germline V gene encodes CDR1 SGHTA and CDR2 FQGTGA. The CDR3 sequence: CASSSGQNTEAFF. CDR3 nucleotide sequence: TGTGCCAGCAGCTCCGGACAGAACACTGAAGCTTTCTTT. Full variable domain (rest looked up from reference TRBV7-3 and TRBJ1-1): GAGVSQTPSNKVTEKGKYVELRCDPISGHTALYWYRQSLGQGPEFLIYFQGTGAADDSGLPNDRFFAVRPEGSVSTLKIQRTERGDSAVYLCASSSGQNTEAFFGQGTRLTVV.